The 3 T cell receptor beta chains in this list originate from one sample, sequenced in a study of OX40 agonist ivuxolimab in advanced cancers. Assay: immunoSEQ multiplex PCR; the TCRdb copy retains only in-frame clones and omits some. Seen here are about 94,000 clones, 87% observed once, and the top ten hold 0.31%. The material sequenced was CD4+ or CD8+ T cells sorted from blood, taken in a trial of the OX40 agonist ivuxolimab. These receptor sequences come from an adult with an advanced solid tumor such as melanoma, head and neck, liver or kidney cancer.

The J gene is TRBJ1-1, the V gene TRBV5-1; no firm D call. The CDR3 spans 13 residues. The ends were cut back, 2 bases at V and 0 bases at J, with 5 bases in the middle. Germline CDR1 reads SGHRS; CDR2 reads YFSETQ. CDR3 in amino acids: CASSFNMNTEAFF. The CDR3 DNA is TGCGCCAGCAGCTTTAATATGAACACTGAAGCTTTCTTT.

The V and J genes are TRBV6-4 and TRBJ1-1; 7 bases map to TRBD1. With 3 bases clipped from V and 6 bases from J, the junction kept 7 bases outside the gene matches. The CDR3 contains 14 residues. CDR1 is MRHNA, CDR2 SNTAGT, per germline. The CDR3 DNA is TGTGCCAGCAGTGAGCACAGGGGCGCGGCTGAAGCTTTCTTT. It translates to CASSEHRGAAEAFF.

The V gene is TRBV6-1, the J gene TRBJ1-1; D remains ambiguous. V dropped 4 bases and J dropped 4 bases, with 16 bases sitting between them. CDR1 is MNHNS, CDR2 SASEGT, per germline. CDR3 size: 15 residues. Here the CDR3 reads CASSALSATPTEAFF. In nucleotides, the CDR3 is TGTGCCAGCAGTGCTCTCTCTGCCACACCCACTGAAGCTTTCTTT.